The clone carrying this T cell receptor beta chain was picked up a small number of times. Individual cDNA molecules received unique molecular identifiers. TCRdb ran MiXCR on the 5' RACE reads and lists one entry per CDR3 protein. The data show approximately 99,000 distinct CDR3 sequences, 9.5% to 13% seen once. The sample is drawn from a study of early T cells in non-severe SARS-CoV-2 infection. From germline, CDR1 is DFQATT and CDR2 SNEGSKA (reference sequence). J gave up 4 bases and V 1 base, and 4 bases lay outside the gene matches. The CDR3 has 15 amino acids. The V and J genes are TRBV20-1 and TRBJ2-2; 9 bases align to TRBD2. Sequencing was done on a sample of whole blood. The sequence derives from an adult who was a healthcare worker with PCR-confirmed SARS-CoV-2 infection or an uninfected control (not recorded which). The CDR3 here is CSARGSGRRTGELFF. In DNA form, the CDR3 reads TGCAGTGCTAGAGGGAGCGGGAGGCGCACCGGGGAGCTGTTTTTT.